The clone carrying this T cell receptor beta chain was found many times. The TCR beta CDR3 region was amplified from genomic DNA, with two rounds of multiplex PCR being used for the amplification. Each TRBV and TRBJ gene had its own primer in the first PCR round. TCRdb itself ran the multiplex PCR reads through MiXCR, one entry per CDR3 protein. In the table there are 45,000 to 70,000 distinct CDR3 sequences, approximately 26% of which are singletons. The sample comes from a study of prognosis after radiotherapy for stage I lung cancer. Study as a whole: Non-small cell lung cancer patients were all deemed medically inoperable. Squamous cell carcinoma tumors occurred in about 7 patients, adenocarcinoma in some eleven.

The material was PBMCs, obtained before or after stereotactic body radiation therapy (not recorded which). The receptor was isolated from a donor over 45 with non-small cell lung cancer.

Here the CDR3 reads CASSHKWTGAGMGGELFF. Written as DNA, the CDR3 is TGCGCCAGCAGCCACAAATGGACAGGGGCTGGTATGGGCGGGGAGCTGTTTTTT. J is TRBJ2-2 and V is TRBV4-3, with 9 nucleotides matching TRBD1. V dropped 3 bases and J dropped 7; count of bases not matched to a gene: 15. Germline V CDR1 and CDR2: LGHNA, YSLEER. The CDR3 loop spans 18 amino acids.